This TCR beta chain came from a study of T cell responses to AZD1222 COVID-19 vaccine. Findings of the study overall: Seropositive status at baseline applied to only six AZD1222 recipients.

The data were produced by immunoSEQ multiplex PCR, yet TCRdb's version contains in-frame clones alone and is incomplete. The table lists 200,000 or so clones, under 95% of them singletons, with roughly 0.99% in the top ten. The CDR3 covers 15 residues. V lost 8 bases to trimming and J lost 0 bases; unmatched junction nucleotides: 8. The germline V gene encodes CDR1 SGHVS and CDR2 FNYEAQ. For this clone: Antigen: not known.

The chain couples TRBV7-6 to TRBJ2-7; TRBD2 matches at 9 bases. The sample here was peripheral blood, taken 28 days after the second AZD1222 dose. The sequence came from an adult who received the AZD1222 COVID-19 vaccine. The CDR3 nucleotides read TGTGCCAGCTCCACCGCGGGGGGGAGCTCCTACGAGCAGTACTTC. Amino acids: CASSTAGGSSYEQYF.